A selection of T cell receptor beta chains follows, all from one sample in a study of cytomegalovirus exposure and HLA in healthy donors. Generated by immunoSEQ multiplex PCR, the TCRdb table keeps only in-frame clones and is missing some. Altogether 180,000 or so clones are present, 82% being singletons, with the ten largest covering approximately 1.4%. The source material was PBMCs. The source of these receptors is a man aged 35 to 55 in good health and CMV-seronegative. The CDR3 runs from the conserved cysteine through the conserved F or W. A D gene is named only where the DNA matches it firmly. Clone size is stated in some rows and not others, as once, few, many or a class when expanded.

clone_size	j_call	v_call	d_call	cdr3_nt	cdr3_aa
-	TRBJ1-2	TRBV7-9	TRBD1	TGTGCCAGCAGCTCCCGGGACAGGGGACCTGGCTACACCTTC	CASSSRDRGPGYTF
-	TRBJ2-5	TRBV7-9	TRBD1	TGTGCCAGCAGCCCTACCGGGACAGGGGGCCCAGAGACCCAGTACTTC	CASSPTGTGGPETQYF
-	TRBJ2-7	TRBV25-1	TRBD2	TGTGCCAGCAGTGAGCCTAGCGGGACTACCTACGAGCAGTACTTC	CASSEPSGTTYEQYF
-	TRBJ1-5	TRBV19	TRBD1	TGTGCCAGTAGTTCCCCCGCCGGGACAGGGGGCAGAAATCAGCCCCAGCATTTT	CASSSPAGTGGRNQPQHF
once	TRBJ1-5	TRBV6-1	-	TGTGCCAGCAGTGAAGGCAGTTCAGGCAATCAGCCCCAGCATTTT	CASSEGSSGNQPQHF
-	TRBJ2-2	TRBV5-4	TRBD1	TGTGCCAGCAGCCCCCGGACAGGGGGGAACACCGGGGAGCTGTTTTTT	CASSPRTGGNTGELFF
-	TRBJ1-4	TRBV7-9	-	TGTGCCAGCAGCCCCCCCCGAAGACAGCTTGCAACTAATGAAAAACTGTTTTTT	CASSPPRRQLATNEKLFF
-	TRBJ1-1	TRBV19	-	TGTGCCAGTAGTATAGGTACAGCTGAAGCTTTCTTT	CASSIGTAEAFF
-	TRBJ2-1	TRBV7-3	-	TGTGCCAGCAGCTCAACAGGGTCGGGAGCCAATGAGCAGTTCTTC	CASSSTGSGANEQFF
-	TRBJ2-6	TRBV5-1	-	TGCGCCAGCAGCCTAGAAAGCTCTGGGGCCAACGTCCTGACTTTC	CASSLESSGANVLTF
-	TRBJ1-2	TRBV11-2	-	TGTGCCAGCAGCTTACCCAGGGATAGGAGTATTAACACCTTC	CASSLPRDRSINTF